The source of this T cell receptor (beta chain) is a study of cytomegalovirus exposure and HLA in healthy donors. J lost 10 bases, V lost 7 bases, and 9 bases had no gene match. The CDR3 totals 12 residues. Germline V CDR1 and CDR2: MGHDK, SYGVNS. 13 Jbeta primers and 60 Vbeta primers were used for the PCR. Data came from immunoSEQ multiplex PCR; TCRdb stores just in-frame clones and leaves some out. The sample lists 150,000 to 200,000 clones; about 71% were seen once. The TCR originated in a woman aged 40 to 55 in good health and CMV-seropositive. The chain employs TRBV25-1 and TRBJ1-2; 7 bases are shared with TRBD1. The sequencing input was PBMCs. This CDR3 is CASTWDSLSYTF. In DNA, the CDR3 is TGTGCCAGCACCTGGGACAGCCTATCCTACACCTTC.